The clone carrying this T cell receptor beta chain was seen a few times. Its antigen remains unidentified. These data originate in a study of blood T cell dynamics during melanoma immunotherapy. Study-wide background: First-line therapy was either pembrolizumab or nivolumab with ipilimumab for metastatic melanoma. Notes on the study in general: It remained unknown if the driving T cell clones were melanoma-specific.

Time point described: pre-treatment baseline. At 12 weeks after first infusion, RECIST 1.1 defined response for most patients. Libraries were prepared by immunoSEQ multiplex PCR; TCRdb keeps only in-frame clonotypes and omits some of them. The table includes over 14,000 clones, over 65% detected once. Sequences were derived from blood, sampled from a patient treated with checkpoint blockade. The receptor was isolated from a human donor with melanoma.

The CDR3 here is CASSLGRGHDTEAFF. For the CDR3, the DNA is TGTGCCAGCAGCTTGGGCAGGGGGCACGACACTGAAGCTTTCTTT. The V gene is TRBV5-4, the J gene TRBJ1-1; TRBD1 aligns across 8 bases. This CDR3 region has 15 residues. After removal of 0 bases from V and 3 bases from J, the junction contained 4 bases not matched to a gene. Germline V gives CDR1 SGHNT, CDR2 YYREEE (reference sequence). The whole variable domain, filled in from reference TRBV5-4 and TRBJ1-1, reads ETGVTQSPTHLIKTRGQQVTLRCSSQSGHNTVSWYQQALGQGPQFIFQYYREEENGRGNFPPRFSGLQFPNYSSELNVNALELDDSALYLCASSLGRGHDTEAFFGQGTRLTVV.